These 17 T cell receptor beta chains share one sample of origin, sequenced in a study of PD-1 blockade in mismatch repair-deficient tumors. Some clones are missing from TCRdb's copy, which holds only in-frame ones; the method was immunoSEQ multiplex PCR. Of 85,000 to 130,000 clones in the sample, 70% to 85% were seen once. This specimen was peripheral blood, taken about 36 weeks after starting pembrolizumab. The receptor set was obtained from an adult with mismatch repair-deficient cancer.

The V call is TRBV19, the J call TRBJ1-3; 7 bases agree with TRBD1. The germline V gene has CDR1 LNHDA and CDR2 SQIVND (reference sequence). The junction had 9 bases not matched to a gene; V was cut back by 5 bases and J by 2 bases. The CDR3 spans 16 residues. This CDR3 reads CASSEDRQGTGNTIYF. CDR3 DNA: TGTGCCAGTAGTGAAGACCGACAGGGAACTGGAAACACCATATATTTT. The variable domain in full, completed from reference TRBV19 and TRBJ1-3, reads DGGITQSPKYLFRKEGQNVTLSCEQNLNHDAMYWYRQDPGQGLRLIYYSQIVNDFQKGDIAEGYSVSREKKESFPLTVTSAQKNPTAFYLCASSEDRQGTGNTIYFGEGSWLTVV.

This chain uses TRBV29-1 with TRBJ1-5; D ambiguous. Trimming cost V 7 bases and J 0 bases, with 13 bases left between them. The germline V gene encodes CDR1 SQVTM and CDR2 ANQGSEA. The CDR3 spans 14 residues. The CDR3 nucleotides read TGCAGCGGTACTGGGGAGCCTAGCAATCAGCCCCAGCATTTT. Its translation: CSGTGEPSNQPQHF.

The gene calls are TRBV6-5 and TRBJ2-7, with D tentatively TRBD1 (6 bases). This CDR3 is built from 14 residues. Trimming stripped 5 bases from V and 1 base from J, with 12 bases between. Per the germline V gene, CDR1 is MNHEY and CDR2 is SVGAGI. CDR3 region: CASSRDRLSYEQYF. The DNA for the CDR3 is TGTGCCAGCAGTCGTGACAGGCTATCCTACGAGCAGTACTTC.

The CDR3 DNA reads as TGCGCCAGCAGCTTCAGTAGTTCCCCCTTCGATGAGCAGTTCTTC. This codes for CASSFSSSPFDEQFF. The chain carries TRBV5-1 and TRBJ2-1, with no clear D. Trimming pared 2 bases from V and 8 bases from J, leaving 17 bases between. Germline V CDR1 and CDR2: SGHRS, YFSETQ. The length of the CDR3 is 15 residues.

The chain's CDR3 is CASSFGAGLVTNEQFF. The DNA for the CDR3 is TGTGCCAGCAGCTTTGGGGCGGGACTCGTCACCAATGAGCAGTTCTTC. The V call is TRBV5-6, the J call TRBJ2-1, with D tentatively TRBD2 (6 bases). The length of the CDR3 is 16 residues. Germline V gene data show CDR1 as SGHDT and CDR2 as YYEEEE. V lost 2 bases, J lost 6 bases, and 18 bases lay in between.

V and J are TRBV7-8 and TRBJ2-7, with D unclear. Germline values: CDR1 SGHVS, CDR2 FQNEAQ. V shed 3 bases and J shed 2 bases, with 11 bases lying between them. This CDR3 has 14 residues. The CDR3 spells CASSFVGTAYEQYF. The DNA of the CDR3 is TGTGCCAGCAGCTTTGTCGGCACCGCCTACGAGCAGTACTTC.

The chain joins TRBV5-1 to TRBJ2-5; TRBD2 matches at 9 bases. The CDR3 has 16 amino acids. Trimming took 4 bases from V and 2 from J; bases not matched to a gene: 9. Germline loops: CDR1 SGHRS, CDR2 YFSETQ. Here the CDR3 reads CASSGKTSGEQETQYF. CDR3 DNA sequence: TGCGCCAGCAGCGGCAAGACTAGCGGAGAACAAGAGACCCAGTACTTC.

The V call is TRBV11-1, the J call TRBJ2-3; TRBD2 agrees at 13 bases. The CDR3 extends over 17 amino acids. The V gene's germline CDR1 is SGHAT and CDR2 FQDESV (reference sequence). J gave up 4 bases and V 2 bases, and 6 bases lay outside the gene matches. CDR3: CASSLRTSGSFADTQYF. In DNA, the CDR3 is TGTGCCAGCAGCTTACGGACTAGCGGGAGTTTCGCAGATACGCAGTATTTT.

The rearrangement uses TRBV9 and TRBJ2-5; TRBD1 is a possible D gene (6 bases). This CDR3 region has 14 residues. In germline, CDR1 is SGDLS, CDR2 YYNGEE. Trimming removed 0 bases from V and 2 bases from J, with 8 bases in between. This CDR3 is CASSVGQVQETQYF. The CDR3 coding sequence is TGTGCCAGCAGCGTAGGACAGGTGCAAGAGACCCAGTACTTC.

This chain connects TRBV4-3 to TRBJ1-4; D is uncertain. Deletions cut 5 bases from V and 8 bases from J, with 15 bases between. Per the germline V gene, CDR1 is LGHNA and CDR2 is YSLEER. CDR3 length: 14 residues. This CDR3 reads CASSAEEVGEKLFF. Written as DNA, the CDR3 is TGCGCCAGCAGCGCCGAGGAGGTAGGAGAAAAACTGTTTTTT.

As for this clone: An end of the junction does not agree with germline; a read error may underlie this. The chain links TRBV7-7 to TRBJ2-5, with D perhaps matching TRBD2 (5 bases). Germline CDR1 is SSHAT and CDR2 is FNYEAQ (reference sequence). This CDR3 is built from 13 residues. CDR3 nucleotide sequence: TGTGCTAGCAGCTTAGCGTCACAAGAGACCCAGTACTTC. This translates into CASSLASQETQYF.

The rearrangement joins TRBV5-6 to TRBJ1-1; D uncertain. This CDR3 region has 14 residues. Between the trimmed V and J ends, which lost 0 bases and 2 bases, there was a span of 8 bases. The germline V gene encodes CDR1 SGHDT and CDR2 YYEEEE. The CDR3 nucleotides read TGTGCCAGCAGCTTGGTTTCCGGTAACACTGAAGCTTTCTTT. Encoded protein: CASSLVSGNTEAFF.

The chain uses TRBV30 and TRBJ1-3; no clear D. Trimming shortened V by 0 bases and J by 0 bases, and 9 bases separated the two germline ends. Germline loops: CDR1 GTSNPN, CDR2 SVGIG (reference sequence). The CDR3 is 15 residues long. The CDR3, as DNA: TGTGCCTGGAGTGTCCCCGAACGCTCTGGAAACACCATATATTTT. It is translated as CAWSVPERSGNTIYF.

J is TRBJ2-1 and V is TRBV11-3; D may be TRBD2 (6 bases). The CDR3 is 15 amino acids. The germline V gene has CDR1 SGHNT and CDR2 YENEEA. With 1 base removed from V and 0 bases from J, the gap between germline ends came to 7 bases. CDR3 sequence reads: CASSLVSGSYNEQFF. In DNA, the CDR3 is TGTGCCAGCAGCTTAGTTAGCGGCTCCTACAATGAGCAGTTCTTC.

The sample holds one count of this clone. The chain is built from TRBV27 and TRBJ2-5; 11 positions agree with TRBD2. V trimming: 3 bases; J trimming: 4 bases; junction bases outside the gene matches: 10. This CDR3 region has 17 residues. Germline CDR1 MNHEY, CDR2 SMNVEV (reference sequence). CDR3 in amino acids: CASSLTSGIEDPETQYF. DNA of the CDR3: TGTGCCAGCAGTTTGACTAGCGGGATAGAGGACCCAGAGACCCAGTACTTC.

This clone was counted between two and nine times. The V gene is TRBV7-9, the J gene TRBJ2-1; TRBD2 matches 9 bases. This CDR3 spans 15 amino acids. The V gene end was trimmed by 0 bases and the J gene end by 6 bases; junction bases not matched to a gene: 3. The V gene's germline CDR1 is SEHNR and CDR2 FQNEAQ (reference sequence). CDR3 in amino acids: CASSLAVSGSNEQFF. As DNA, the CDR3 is TGTGCCAGCAGCTTAGCGGTTAGCGGGAGCAATGAGCAGTTCTTC.

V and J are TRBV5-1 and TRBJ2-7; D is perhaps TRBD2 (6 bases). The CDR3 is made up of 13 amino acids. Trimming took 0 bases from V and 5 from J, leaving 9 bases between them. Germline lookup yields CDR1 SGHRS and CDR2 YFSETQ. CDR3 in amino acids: CASSLGGENEQYF. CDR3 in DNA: TGCGCCAGCAGCTTGGGCGGGGAAAACGAGCAGTACTTC.